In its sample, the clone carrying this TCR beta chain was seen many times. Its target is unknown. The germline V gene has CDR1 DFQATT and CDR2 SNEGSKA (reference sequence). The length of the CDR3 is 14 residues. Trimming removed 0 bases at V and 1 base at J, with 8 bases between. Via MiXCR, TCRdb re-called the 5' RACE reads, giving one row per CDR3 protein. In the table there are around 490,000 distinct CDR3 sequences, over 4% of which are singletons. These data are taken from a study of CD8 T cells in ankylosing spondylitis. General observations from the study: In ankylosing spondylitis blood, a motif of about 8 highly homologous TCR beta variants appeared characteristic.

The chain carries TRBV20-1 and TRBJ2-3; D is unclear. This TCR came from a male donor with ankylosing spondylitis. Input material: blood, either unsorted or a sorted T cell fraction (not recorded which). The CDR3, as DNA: TGCAGTGCTAGAGATCCCCGGGGCACAGATACGCAGTATTTT. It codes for CSARDPRGTDTQYF.